This TCR beta chain was captured in a study of cytomegalovirus exposure and HLA in healthy donors. Study context: HLA-typed donors were the source of approximately 85 million unique TCRs held in an early data release.

General study results and limits: TRBV6-2, TRBV6-3 and other indistinguishable V segments were excluded.

Comments on this clone: Antigen: not known. Other DNA sequences from this sample encode an identical CDR3 as well.

Vbeta (60) and Jbeta (13) primers were used in the PCR. The repertoire was sequenced with immunoSEQ multiplex PCR; TCRdb's copy has only in-frame clones and lacks some. The sample consists of 180,000 or so clones, about four fifths of them appearing once. The CDR3 loop spans 18 amino acids. Germline CDR1 LGHNA, CDR2 YSLEER. The J segment lost 7 bases and the V segment lost 0 bases, leaving 13 bases of the junction unmatched. The specimen sequenced was PBMCs. The chain carries TRBV4-3 and TRBJ2-2, with TRBD2 matching over 8 bases. The clonotype was recovered from a female donor in good health and CMV-seronegative. The DNA of the CDR3 is TGCGCCAGCAGCCAAGACGGGACTAGTGGGAGGAGCGGCGGGGAGCTGTTTTTT. The encoded protein is CASSQDGTSGRSGGELFF.